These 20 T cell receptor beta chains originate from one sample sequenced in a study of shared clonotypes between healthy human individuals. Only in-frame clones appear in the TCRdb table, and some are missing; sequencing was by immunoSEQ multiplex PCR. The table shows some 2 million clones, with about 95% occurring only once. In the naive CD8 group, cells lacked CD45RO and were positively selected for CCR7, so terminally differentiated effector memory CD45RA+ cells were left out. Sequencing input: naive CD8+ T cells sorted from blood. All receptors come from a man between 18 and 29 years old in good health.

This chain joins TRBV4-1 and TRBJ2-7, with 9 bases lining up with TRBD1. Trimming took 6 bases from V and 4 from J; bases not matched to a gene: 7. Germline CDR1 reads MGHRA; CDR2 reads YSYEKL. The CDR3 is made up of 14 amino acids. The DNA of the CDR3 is TGCGCCAGCAGACCCGGGACAGGGTTATACGAGCAGTACTTC. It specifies CASRPGTGLYEQYF.

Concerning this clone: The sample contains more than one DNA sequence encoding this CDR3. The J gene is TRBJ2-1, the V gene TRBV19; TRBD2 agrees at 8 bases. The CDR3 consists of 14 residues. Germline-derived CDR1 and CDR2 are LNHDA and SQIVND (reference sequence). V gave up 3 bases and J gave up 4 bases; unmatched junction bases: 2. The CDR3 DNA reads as TGTGCCAGTAGTATTACTAGCGGTTACAATGAGCAGTTCTTC. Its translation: CASSITSGYNEQFF. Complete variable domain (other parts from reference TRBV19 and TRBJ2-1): DGGITQSPKYLFRKEGQNVTLSCEQNLNHDAMYWYRQDPGQGLRLIYYSQIVNDFQKGDIAEGYSVSREKKESFPLTVTSAQKNPTAFYLCASSITSGYNEQFFGPGTRLTVL.

CDR3 DNA: TGTGCCTGGAGTGTTCTAGCGGGAAACTATGAGCAGTTCTTC. It specifies CAWSVLAGNYEQFF. This chain connects TRBV30 to TRBJ2-1, with 9 nucleotides matching TRBD2. Per germline, CDR1 GTSNPN and CDR2 SVGIG (reference sequence). This CDR3 is built from 14 residues. V shed 0 bases and J 8 bases; nucleotides not matched to a gene: 5.

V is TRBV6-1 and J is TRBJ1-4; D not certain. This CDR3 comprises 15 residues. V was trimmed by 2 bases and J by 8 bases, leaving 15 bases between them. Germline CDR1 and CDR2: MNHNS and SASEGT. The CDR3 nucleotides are TGTGCCAGCAGTGAACTTGAGAGGGTGGAAGAAAAACTGTTTTTT. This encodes CASSELERVEEKLFF.

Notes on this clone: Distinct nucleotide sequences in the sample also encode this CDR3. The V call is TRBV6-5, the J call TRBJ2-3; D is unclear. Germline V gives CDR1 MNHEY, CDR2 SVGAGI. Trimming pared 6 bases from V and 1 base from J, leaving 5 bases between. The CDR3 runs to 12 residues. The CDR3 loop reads CASSPGTDTQYF. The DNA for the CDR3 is TGTGCCAGCAGCCCCGGCACAGATACGCAGTATTTT.

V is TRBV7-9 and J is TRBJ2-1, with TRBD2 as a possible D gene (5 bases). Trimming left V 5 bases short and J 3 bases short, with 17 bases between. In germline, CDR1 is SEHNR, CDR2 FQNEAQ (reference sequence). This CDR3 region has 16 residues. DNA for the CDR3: TGTGCCAGCAGCCCTTCCGGACGGGGTGACTACAATGAGCAGTTCTTC. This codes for CASSPSGRGDYNEQFF.

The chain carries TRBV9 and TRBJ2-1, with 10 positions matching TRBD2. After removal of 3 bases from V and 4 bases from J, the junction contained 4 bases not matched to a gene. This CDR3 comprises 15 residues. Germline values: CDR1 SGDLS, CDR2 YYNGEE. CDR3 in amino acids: CASSAETSGYNEQFF. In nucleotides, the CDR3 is TGTGCCAGCAGCGCCGAGACTAGCGGGTACAATGAGCAGTTCTTC.

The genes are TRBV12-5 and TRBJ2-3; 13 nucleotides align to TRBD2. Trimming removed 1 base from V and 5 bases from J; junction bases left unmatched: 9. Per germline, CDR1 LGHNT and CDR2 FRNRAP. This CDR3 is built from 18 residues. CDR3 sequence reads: CASGLGKLAGGPGDTQYF. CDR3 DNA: TGTGCTAGTGGTTTGGGGAAACTAGCGGGAGGGCCAGGAGATACGCAGTATTTT.

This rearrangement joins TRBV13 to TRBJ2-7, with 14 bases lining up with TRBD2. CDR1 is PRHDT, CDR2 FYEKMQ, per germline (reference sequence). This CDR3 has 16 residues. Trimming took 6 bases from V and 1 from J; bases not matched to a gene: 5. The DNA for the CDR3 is TGTGCCAGCAGAGGACTAGCGGGAGGAGATTCCTACGAGCAGTACTTC. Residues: CASRGLAGGDSYEQYF.

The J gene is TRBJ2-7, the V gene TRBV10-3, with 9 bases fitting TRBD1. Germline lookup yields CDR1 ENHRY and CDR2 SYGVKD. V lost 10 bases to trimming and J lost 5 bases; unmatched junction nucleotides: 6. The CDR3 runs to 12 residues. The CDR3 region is CATSGTGNEQYF. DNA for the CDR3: TGTGCCACTTCCGGGACAGGGAACGAGCAGTACTTC.

CDR3 DNA: TGTGCCAGCAGTTTATCCGGCGGTAGCTATAATTCACCCCTCCACTTT. This encodes CASSLSGGSYNSPLHF. The gene calls are TRBV27 and TRBJ1-6, with unresolved D. This CDR3 has 16 amino acids. V lost 0 bases and J lost 3, with 9 bases in between. Germline loops: CDR1 MNHEY, CDR2 SMNVEV (reference sequence).

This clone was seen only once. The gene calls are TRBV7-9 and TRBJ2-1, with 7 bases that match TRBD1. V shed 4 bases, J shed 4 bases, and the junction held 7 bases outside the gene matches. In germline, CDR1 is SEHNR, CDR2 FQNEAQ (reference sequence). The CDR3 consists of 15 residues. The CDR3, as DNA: TGTGCCAGCAGCTCCCAGGGGGACAGTTACAATGAGCAGTTCTTC. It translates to CASSSQGDSYNEQFF.

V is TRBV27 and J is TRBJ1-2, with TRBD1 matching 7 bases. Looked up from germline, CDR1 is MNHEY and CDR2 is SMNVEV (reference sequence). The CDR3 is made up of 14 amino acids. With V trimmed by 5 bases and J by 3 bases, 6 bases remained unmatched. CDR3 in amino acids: CASSLGTDYYGYTF. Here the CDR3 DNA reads TGTGCCAGCAGTCTTGGGACAGATTACTATGGCTACACCTTC.

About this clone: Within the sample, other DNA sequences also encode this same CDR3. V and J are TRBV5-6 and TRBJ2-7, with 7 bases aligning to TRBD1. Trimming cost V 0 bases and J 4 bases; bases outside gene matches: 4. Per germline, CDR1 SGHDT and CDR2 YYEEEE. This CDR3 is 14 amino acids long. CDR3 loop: CASSLGQGAYEQYF. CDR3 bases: TGTGCCAGCAGCTTGGGACAGGGAGCATACGAGCAGTACTTC.

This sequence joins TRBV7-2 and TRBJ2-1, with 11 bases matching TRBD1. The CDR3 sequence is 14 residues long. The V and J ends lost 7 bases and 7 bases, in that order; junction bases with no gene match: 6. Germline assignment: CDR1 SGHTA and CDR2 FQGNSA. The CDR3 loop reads CASTPGTGGNEQFF. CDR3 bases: TGTGCCAGCACCCCGGGGACAGGGGGAAATGAGCAGTTCTTC.

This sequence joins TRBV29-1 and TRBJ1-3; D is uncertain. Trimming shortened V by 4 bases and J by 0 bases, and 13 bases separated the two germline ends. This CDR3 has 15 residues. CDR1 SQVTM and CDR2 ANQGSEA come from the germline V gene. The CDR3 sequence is CSVGWGDDSGNTIYF. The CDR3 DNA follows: TGCAGCGTTGGTTGGGGTGACGACTCTGGAAACACCATATATTTT.

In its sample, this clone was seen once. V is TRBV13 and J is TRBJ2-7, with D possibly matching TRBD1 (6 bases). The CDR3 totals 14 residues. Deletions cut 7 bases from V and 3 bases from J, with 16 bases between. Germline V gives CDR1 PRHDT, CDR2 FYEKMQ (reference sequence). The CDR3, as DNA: TGTGCCAGCACCCCCCGGGACACCTACTACGAGCAGTACTTC. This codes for CASTPRDTYYEQYF.

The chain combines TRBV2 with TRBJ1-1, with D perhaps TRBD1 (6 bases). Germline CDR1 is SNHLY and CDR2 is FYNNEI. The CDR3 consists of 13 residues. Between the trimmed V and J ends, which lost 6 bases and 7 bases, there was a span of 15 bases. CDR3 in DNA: TGTGCCAGCAGCGAGGGGGGCGGGTATGAAGCTTTCTTT. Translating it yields CASSEGGGYEAFF. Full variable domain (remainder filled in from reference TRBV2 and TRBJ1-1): EPEVTQTPSHQVTQMGQEVILRCVPISNHLYFYWYRQILGQKVEFLVSFYNNEISEKSEIFDDQFSVERPDGSNFTLKIRSTKLEDSAMYFCASSEGGGYEAFFGQGTRLTVV.

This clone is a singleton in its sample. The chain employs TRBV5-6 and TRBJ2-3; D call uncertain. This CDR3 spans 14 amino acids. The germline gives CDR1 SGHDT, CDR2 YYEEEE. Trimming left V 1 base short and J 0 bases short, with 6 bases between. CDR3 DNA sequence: TGTGCCAGCAGCTTGTTAGCCAGCACAGATACGCAGTATTTT. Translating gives CASSLLASTDTQYF.

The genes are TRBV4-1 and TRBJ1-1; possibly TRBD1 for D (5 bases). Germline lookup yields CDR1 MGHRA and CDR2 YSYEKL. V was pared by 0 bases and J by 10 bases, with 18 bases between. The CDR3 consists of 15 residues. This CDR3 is CASSQDRGGRGGAFF. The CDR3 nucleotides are TGCGCCAGCAGCCAAGATCGAGGCGGCCGCGGGGGAGCTTTCTTT.